These 17 T cell receptor beta chains were sequenced from one sample in a study of T cell responses to AZD1222 COVID-19 vaccine. Assay: immunoSEQ multiplex PCR; the TCRdb copy retains only in-frame clones and omits some. The sample holds 140,000 to 150,000 clones; roughly 91% are singletons and the top ten take under 10%. Sequencing used peripheral blood, obtained on day 0 of AZD1222 vaccination. These receptors all stem from an adult in good health.

The CDR3 spells CASSFSGPIEQFF. The CDR3 nucleotides are TGTGCCAGCAGCTTCTCGGGACCGATTGAGCAGTTCTTC. This chain uses TRBV11-3 with TRBJ2-1; D possibly uses TRBD1 or TRBD2 (5 bases each). V lost 3 bases, J lost 9 bases, and 12 bases lay in between. Germline-derived CDR1 and CDR2 are SGHNT and YENEEA. The CDR3 is 13 residues long.

The V gene is TRBV18, the J gene TRBJ2-7; D uncertain. This CDR3 spans 14 amino acids. Germline loops: CDR1 KGHSH, CDR2 LQKENI. The V gene lost 0 bases and the J gene lost 3 bases, with 9 bases spanning the gap. CDR3 DNA sequence: TGTGCCAGCTCACCACCAGGCCCGCGCTACGAGCAGTACTTC. Protein product: CASSPPGPRYEQYF.

This chain uses TRBV5-4 with TRBJ2-7, with TRBD2 matching 8 bases. The V and J ends lost 0 bases and 5 bases, in that order; junction bases with no gene match: 19. CDR3 length equals 19 residues. The germline V gene has CDR1 SGHNT and CDR2 YYREEE (reference sequence). CDR3 in amino acids: CASSLGIRRGAGVRDEQYF. CDR3 bases: TGTGCCAGCAGCTTGGGTATTAGGCGGGGGGCCGGGGTGAGAGACGAGCAGTACTTC.

This clone was seen once. The chain employs TRBV6-5 and TRBJ1-2; D unclear. CDR1 is MNHEY, CDR2 SVGAGI, per germline. The CDR3 runs 16 residues. The V end was cut by 6 bases, the J end by 3 bases, with 20 bases between. The CDR3 loop reads CASSYKRLPQDYGYTF. The CDR3 DNA reads as TGTGCCAGCAGCTACAAGCGACTCCCCCAGGACTATGGCTACACCTTC.

The chain employs TRBV7-6 and TRBJ2-1, with 7 bases fitting TRBD1. Germline V gene lookup returns CDR1 SGHVS and CDR2 FNYEAQ. The CDR3 length is 15 residues. Unmatched junction bases numbered 7, after V lost 2 bases and J lost 6 bases. CDR3 DNA sequence: TGTGCCAGCAGCTTAAGACAGGGCGAGGGCAATGAGCAGTTCTTC. Translated, it gives CASSLRQGEGNEQFF.

The rearrangement uses TRBV11-1 and TRBJ1-1; D may be TRBD1 (5 bases). The V gene's germline CDR1 is SGHAT and CDR2 FQDESV (reference sequence). CDR3 length: 13 residues. Trimming took off 2 bases at V and 7 bases at J, with 11 bases between the two ends. The CDR3 here is CASSLQSGGEAFF. Written as DNA, the CDR3 is TGTGCCAGCAGCTTACAGTCCGGGGGTGAAGCTTTCTTT.

This sequence joins TRBV2 and TRBJ1-6; D unclear. Trimming left V 6 bases short and J 0 bases short, with 6 bases between. The CDR3 length is 14 residues. The germline V gene has CDR1 SNHLY and CDR2 FYNNEI. CDR3 nucleotides: TGTGCCAGCAGAAGGAGCTCCTATAATTCACCCCTCCACTTT. Protein: CASRRSSYNSPLHF. Variable domain in full (rest from reference TRBV2 and TRBJ1-6): EPEVTQTPSHQVTQMGQEVILRCVPISNHLYFYWYRQILGQKVEFLVSFYNNEISEKSEIFDDQFSVERPDGSNFTLKIRSTKLEDSAMYFCASRRSSYNSPLHFGNGTRLTVT.

The chain joins TRBV5-8 to TRBJ2-1; maybe TRBD1 (5 bases). CDR1 is SGHTS and CDR2 is YDEGEE in the germline V gene. The CDR3 sequence is 16 residues long. The V and J ends lost 6 bases and 9 bases respectively, with 25 bases between them. DNA of the CDR3: TGTGCCAGCAACCCACTACAGGAACCCCGGCTGGGTGAGCAGTTCTTC. Translation: CASNPLQEPRLGEQFF.

The chain has TRBV18 and TRBJ1-2; 7 positions match TRBD1. Germline trimming cut 3 bases from V and 7 bases from J; bases unmatched to any gene: 17. The germline gives CDR1 KGHSH, CDR2 LQKENI. The CDR3 consists of 17 residues. CDR3 in DNA: TGTGCCAGCTCACCCACCTTGGGACAGCTCCATTCGGGTGGCTACACCTTC. Translation gives CASSPTLGQLHSGGYTF.

V is TRBV10-3 and J is TRBJ1-1; D is possibly TRBD1 (5 bases). The V end was cut by 4 bases, the J end by 1 base, with 16 bases between. Germline V CDR1 and CDR2: ENHRY, SYGVKD. The CDR3 sequence is 16 residues long. The CDR3 sequence: CAISGHSFGQNTEAFF. The CDR3, as DNA: TGTGCCATCAGTGGTCATTCCTTTGGACAGAACACTGAAGCTTTCTTT.

The V call is TRBV9, the J call TRBJ1-1, with D uncertain. Trimming cost V 0 bases and J 1 base, with 13 bases left between them. CDR1 SGDLS and CDR2 YYNGEE come from the germline V gene. This CDR3 comprises 16 residues. The CDR3: CASSVGAPFGNTEAFF. The DNA for the CDR3 is TGTGCCAGCAGCGTAGGAGCCCCTTTTGGGAACACTGAAGCTTTCTTT.

This sequence joins TRBV12-3 or TRBV12-4 and TRBJ1-1, with D perhaps matching TRBD1 (6 bases). V lost 5 bases and J lost 7, with 14 bases in between. The CDR3 runs 13 residues. CDR3 region: CASSLRGGSEAFF. The CDR3 coding sequence is TGTGCCAGCAGTCTTAGGGGGGGGAGTGAAGCTTTCTTT.

This sequence joins TRBV30 and TRBJ2-1; 7 nucleotides match TRBD2. Germline CDR1 is GTSNPN and CDR2 is SVGIG (reference sequence). The CDR3 has 14 residues. V shed 1 base and J 6 bases; nucleotides not matched to a gene: 6. CDR3 residues: CAWSGAGAFNEQFF. The CDR3 nucleotides are TGTGCCTGGAGTGGGGCGGGAGCCTTCAATGAGCAGTTCTTC.

V gene TRBV12-3 or TRBV12-4 combines with J gene TRBJ2-5; D gene ambiguous. This CDR3 has 11 amino acids. Trimming shortened V by 4 bases and J by 9 bases, and 9 bases separated the two germline ends. The CDR3 bases are TGTGCCAGCAGTTATAGGTCGGCCCAGTACTTC. Its translation is CASSYRSAQYF.

The genes are TRBV2 and TRBJ2-2; no reliable D call. The CDR3 spans 16 residues. The V and J ends lost 2 bases and 5 bases respectively, with 15 bases between them. Germline V gives CDR1 SNHLY, CDR2 FYNNEI. The CDR3 region is CASSERGVTSTGELFF. In DNA, the CDR3 is TGTGCCAGCAGTGAACGCGGCGTCACCTCGACCGGGGAGCTGTTTTTT.

This clone has only one observation. The genes are TRBV30 and TRBJ1-4; D is ambiguous. Trimming removed 3 bases from V and 4 bases from J, with 9 bases in between. The CDR3 totals 13 residues. The germline V gene has CDR1 GTSNPN and CDR2 SVGIG (reference sequence). The CDR3 DNA reads as TGTGCCTGGAGCGGAGGCAGTAATGAAAAACTGTTTTTT. Translation gives CAWSGGSNEKLFF.

In this sample, this clone turned up a few times. The chain employs TRBV7-9 and TRBJ1-1; possible D gene TRBD1, 5 bases. V lost 1 base and J 8 bases, leaving 8 bases between the germline ends. Germline V gene lookup returns CDR1 SEHNR and CDR2 FQNEAQ (reference sequence). The CDR3 runs 12 residues. Written as DNA, the CDR3 is TGTGCCAGCAGCTTAGTGAGGGGAGAAGCTTTCTTT. Its protein is CASSLVRGEAFF.